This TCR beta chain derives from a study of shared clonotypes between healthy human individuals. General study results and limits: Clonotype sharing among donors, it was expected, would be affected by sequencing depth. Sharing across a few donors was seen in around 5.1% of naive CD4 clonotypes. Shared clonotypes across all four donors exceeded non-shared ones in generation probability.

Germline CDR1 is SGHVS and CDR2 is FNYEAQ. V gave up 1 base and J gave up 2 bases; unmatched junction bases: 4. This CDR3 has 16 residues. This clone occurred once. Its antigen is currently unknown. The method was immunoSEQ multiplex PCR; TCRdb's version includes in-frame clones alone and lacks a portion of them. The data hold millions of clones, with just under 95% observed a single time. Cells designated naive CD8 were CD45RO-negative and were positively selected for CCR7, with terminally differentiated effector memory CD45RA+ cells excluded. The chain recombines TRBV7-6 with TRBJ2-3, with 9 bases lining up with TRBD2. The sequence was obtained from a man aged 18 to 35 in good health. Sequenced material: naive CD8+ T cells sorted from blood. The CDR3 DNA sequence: TGTGCCAGCAGCTTAGGTCTAGCGGGATACACAGATACGCAGTATTTT. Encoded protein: CASSLGLAGYTDTQYF.